These T cell receptor beta chains were read from a single sample in a study of graft-versus-host responses after intestinal transplantation. Antigens of these TCRs are unknown. Using immunoSEQ multiplex PCR, the repertoire was profiled, and TCRdb retains in-frame clones only, with some absent. The sample shows 80,000 to 100,000 clones, roughly nine tenths of them seen only once. Sequencing used unstimulated CD4+ T cells sorted from spleen or lymph node cells, obtained before transplant. These TCRs come from a human donor who was the organ donor for an intestinal transplant. CDR3s include the opening cysteine and the closing phenylalanine or tryptophan. A D gene is named only where the DNA matches it firmly. Only part of the rows carry a size: once, few, many, or a class if the clone is expanded.

>TRBV4-1|NA|NA|TRBJ2-1
CASSQQPPGTNEQFF
TGCGCCAGCAGCCAACAACCCCCAGGCACCAATGAGCAGTTCTTC
>TRBV5-6|NA|TRBD2|TRBJ2-7
CASSRTSGETYEQYF
TGTGCCAGCAGCCGAACTAGCGGGGAGACCTACGAGCAGTACTTC
>TRBV28|NA|TRBD1|TRBJ2-3
CASSSSGTGGRLAQYF
TGTGCCAGCAGTTCATCCGGGACAGGGGGTCGCCTTGCGCAGTATTTT
>TRBV5-6|NA|NA|TRBJ1-4
CASSIYRVVAGKLFF
TGTGCCAGCAGCATATACAGGGTGGTAGCCGGAAAACTGTTTTTT
>TRBV7-9|NA|NA|TRBJ2-5
CASTSGDRSQETQYF
TGTGCCAGCACCTCGGGGGACAGAAGTCAAGAGACCCAGTACTTC
>TRBV7-9|NA|NA|TRBJ1-6
CASSRDSYSPLHF
TGTGCCAGCAGCCGAGATTCTTATTCACCCCTCCACTTT
>TRBV27|NA|NA|TRBJ2-7
CASSARASYEQYF
TGTGCCAGCAGTGCCAGGGCCTCCTACGAGCAGTACTTC
>TRBV6-1|NA|NA|TRBJ1-1
CASSTLGGGPEAFF
TGTGCCAGCAGTACCCTTGGCGGGGGGCCTGAAGCTTTCTTT
>TRBV27|NA|TRBD1|TRBJ2-5
CASSWTGQETQYF
TGTGCCAGCAGTTGGACAGGGCAAGAGACCCAGTACTTC
>TRBV5-1|NA|TRBD2|TRBJ2-1
CASSLGGGKYEQFF
TGCGCCAGCAGCTTAGGCGGGGGGAAGTATGAGCAGTTCTTC
>TRBV5-1|NA|NA|TRBJ1-1
CASSLGLPNTEAFF
TGCGCCAGCAGCTTGGGGCTGCCCAACACTGAAGCTTTCTTT
>TRBV5-1|NA|NA|TRBJ2-1
CASSSAAGMSYNEQFF
TGCGCCAGCAGCTCCGCCGCGGGGATGTCATACAATGAGCAGTTCTTC
>TRBV19|NA|TRBD1|TRBJ2-7
CASGVRTGIGQYF
TGTGCCAGTGGGGTCCGGACAGGGATCGGGCAGTACTTC
>TRBV5-4|NA|NA|TRBJ2-5
CASGAGGNDRETQYF
TGTGCCAGCGGGGCTGGGGGGAATGATCGGGAGACCCAGTACTTC
>TRBV5-8|NA|TRBD1|TRBJ2-7
CASRVTGGYEQYF
TGTGCCAGCAGGGTTACAGGGGGGTACGAGCAGTACTTC
>TRBV7-2|NA|TRBD2|TRBJ2-2
CASSLGGGGPNTGELFF
TGTGCCAGCAGCTTAGGAGGCGGGGGACCCAACACCGGGGAGCTGTTTTTT
>TRBV29-1|NA|TRBD2|TRBJ2-3
CSGGLAITDTQYF
TGCAGCGGGGGACTAGCCATCACAGATACGCAGTATTTT
>TRBV7-2|NA|NA|TRBJ2-5
CASSLPAGQYQETQYF
TGTGCCAGCAGCTTGCCAGCGGGCCAGTACCAAGAGACCCAGTACTTC
>TRBV6-1|NA|NA|TRBJ1-3
CASSARSGNTIYF
TGTGCCAGCAGTGCGCGCTCTGGAAACACCATATATTTT
>TRBV9|NA|TRBD2|TRBJ2-5
CASSPRTSGGEETQYF
TGTGCCAGCAGCCCCAGGACTAGCGGGGGAGAAGAGACCCAGTACTTC
>TRBV7-9|NA|NA|TRBJ2-5
CASSEGWTPRQETQYF
TGTGCCAGCAGCGAAGGGTGGACTCCTCGGCAAGAGACCCAGTACTTC
>TRBV5-1|NA|TRBD1|TRBJ1-3
CASSPTTGNSGNTIYF
TGCGCCAGCAGCCCGACGACAGGGAACTCTGGAAACACCATATATTTT
>TRBV7-2|NA|NA|TRBJ1-2
CASSLVAFNYGYTF
TGTGCCAGCAGCTTAGTAGCCTTTAACTATGGCTACACCTTC
>TRBV5-3|NA|TRBD1|TRBJ1-4
CARSSNRGGEKLFF
TGTGCCAGAAGCTCCAACAGGGGAGGCGAAAAACTGTTTTTT
>TRBV14|NA|NA|TRBJ2-7
CASSQDYGLYEQYF
TGTGCCAGCAGCCAAGATTACGGACTGTACGAGCAGTACTTC
>TRBV7-2|NA|TRBD2|TRBJ2-1
CASSLAVRTSGERGNEQFF
TGTGCCAGCAGCTTAGCGGTCAGGACTAGCGGGGAACGTGGGAATGAGCAGTTCTTC
>TRBV14|NA|TRBD1|TRBJ1-6
CASRRDRLQNSPLHF
TGTGCCAGCCGCCGGGACAGGCTTCAAAATTCACCCCTCCACTTT
>TRBV19|NA|NA|TRBJ2-4
CASSFGGLRVAKNIQYF
TGTGCCAGTAGTTTCGGGGGGCTACGTGTTGCCAAAAACATTCAGTACTTC
>TRBV2|NA|NA|TRBJ2-7
CARNGQSPSLIYEQYF
TGTGCCAGAAATGGACAAAGTCCCTCCCTGATCTACGAGCAGTACTTC
>TRBV30|NA|NA|TRBJ1-1
CAWSVQGAHTEAFF
TGTGCCTGGAGTGTACAAGGGGCGCACACTGAAGCTTTCTTT
>TRBV25-1|NA|NA|TRBJ2-7
CASSDWAIYEQYF
TGTGCCAGCAGTGACTGGGCCATCTACGAGCAGTACTTC
>TRBV9|few|TRBD1|TRBJ1-3
CASSVAGSGQGNTIYF
TGTGCCAGCAGCGTAGCTGGTTCGGGACAGGGAAACACCATATATTTT
>TRBV11-3|NA|TRBD2|TRBJ2-2
CASSASPGGSAGELFF
TGTGCCAGCAGCGCCTCACCGGGGGGAAGCGCCGGGGAGCTGTTTTTT
>TRBV6-5|NA|TRBD1|TRBJ1-2
CASSLTGTGHYGYTF
TGTGCCAGCAGTTTGACCGGGACAGGGCACTATGGCTACACCTTC
>TRBV5-6|NA|NA|TRBJ2-7
CASSLRTKSYEQYF
TGTGCCAGCAGCTTGCGGACAAAGAGCTACGAGCAGTACTTC
>TRBV4-2|NA|TRBD2|TRBJ2-3
CASSQATSGGADTQYF
TGTGCCAGCAGCCAAGCGACTAGCGGGGGGGCAGATACGCAGTATTTT
>TRBV30|NA|NA|TRBJ1-5
CAWSQRGGQPQHF
TGTGCCTGGAGTCAGAGGGGGGGTCAGCCCCAGCATTTT
>TRBV19|NA|NA|TRBJ1-2
CASSMRQRYGYTF
TGTGCCAGTAGTATGCGACAGAGATATGGCTACACCTTC
>TRBV7-7|NA|TRBD1|TRBJ2-3
CASSLGGQVTDTQYF
TGTGCTAGCAGCTTAGGGGGACAGGTCACAGATACGCAGTATTTT
>TRBV1|NA|NA|TRBJ2-3
CTSLTRLAATDTQYF
TGCACCAGCCTAACCCGACTAGCGGCAACAGATACGCAGTATTTT
>TRBV18|NA|TRBD2|TRBJ2-3
CASSPLAGGETDTQYF
TGTGCCAGCTCACCGTTAGCGGGGGGCGAAACAGATACGCAGTATTTT
>TRBV7-9|NA|NA|TRBJ1-3
CASSLGADSGNTIYF
TGTGCCAGCAGCTTAGGGGCCGACTCTGGAAACACCATATATTTT
>TRBV6-5|NA|TRBD1|TRBJ2-1
CASRPDRGGEQFF
TGTGCCAGCAGACCCGACAGGGGCGGTGAGCAGTTCTTC
>TRBV29-1|NA|TRBD1|TRBJ2-1
CSVEAWTGPYNEQFF
TGCAGCGTTGAAGCTTGGACAGGCCCCTACAATGAGCAGTTCTTC
>TRBV5-3|NA|TRBD1|TRBJ2-7
CARSPGTEVSPSQYEQYF
TGTGCCAGAAGCCCGGGGACAGAAGTGTCGCCATCACAATACGAGCAGTACTTC
>TRBV5-4|NA|TRBD2|TRBJ2-3
CASSRIRRGAPPITDTQYF
TGTGCCAGCAGCCGAATACGGCGGGGGGCCCCCCCTATCACAGATACGCAGTATTTT